What follows describes a single T cell receptor (beta chain). What antigen it recognizes has not been identified. Nothing much larger sits one base from this clone, and base qualities are not available. Whole blood was collected in K2EDTA tubes by collaborating institutions according to the institutions' own protocols. For TCRbeta analysis, collaborators shipped samples in one of three forms: frozen whole blood, isolated PBMCs, or DNA extracted from either of those sample types. TCRbeta CDR3 regions were amplified from genomic DNA using the immunoSEQ Assay, a bias-controlled multiplex PCR. The study's processing was this. Within the assay, amplification of reference gene primers was used to estimate how many nucleated cells each sample contained. To quantify the absolute abundance of each unique TCRbeta CDR3 rearrangement, sequence reads were collapsed and filtered. For each sample, productive Simpson clonality was calculated by taking the square root of Simpson's diversity index across productive rearrangements. This immuneACCESS table, as held by TCRdb, lists in-frame sequences with V and J called but not all clones. Of the missing ones, under half trace to an unresolved V gene in checked studies; the others have no known cause. V, J and clone size are taken as reported in that table, and D and trimming were inferred from the DNA itself. The sample table contains about 180,000 clones; only one count was recorded for roughly 83% of them. The ten largest clones capture 2.5% to 3.5% of the sample.

The germline V gene supplies CDR1 MDHEN and CDR2 SYDVKM. Trimming leaves V shorter by 7 bases and J shorter by 5 bases, with the junction holding 13 bases beyond the gene matches. The cysteine opens and the phenylalanine closes a CDR3 of 15 amino acids. Solely the CDR3 DNA is kept, with 45 bases framed from the first base. This record belongs to a study of blood T cell repertoires in COVID-19 (dated by TCRdb to the early 2020s). The study in broad terms: Collaborator samples came from the United States, Italy and Spain and covered acute and convalescent phases of COVID-19. Deeply sampled blood TCRbeta repertoires from subjects exposed to, actively infected with, or recovered from COVID-19 were included in the dataset. A freely available public database, intended as a resource for researchers studying the immune response to SARS-CoV-2, is where the repertoires were released. The samples were drawn from two sources: the first 160 participants of the ongoing ImmuneRACE study, and 950 to 1,500 subjects contributed by 6 global collaborators. The material from the prospective study consisted of cDNA or gDNA derived from T cells, B-cell-depleted T cells, or PBMCs. Where available, HLA class I and class II types were taken from metadata supplied by the sample provider and were not determined by assay-based typing. Nearly every sample came with metadata listing a de-identified subject ID, COVID-19 status, age in years and sex.

Results and caveats for the whole study, not just this receptor: The quantity of clinical and demographic metadata differed by source and by participant and was supplied without curation.

This TCR derives from a woman aged 60-75 years with acute or convalescent COVID-19. Here the chain combines TRBV28 and TRBJ1-1; 7 bases in between match TRBD1. Sequencing was carried out using peripheral blood. CDR3 region: CASNFFDRAKTEAFF. The sequenced DNA is TGTGCCAGCAACTTCTTTGACAGGGCGAAGACTGAAGCTTTCTTT.